This TCR beta chain derives from a study of T cell repertoires in cytomegalovirus infection. Study background: Well-studied HLA-B-restricted epitopes and recently identified HLA-C-restricted epitopes of CMV were both used in the study. Matching HLA type, along with CMV infection, was indicated by public TCR beta signatures.

CDR1 LGHNA and CDR2 YSLEER come from the germline V gene. The CDR3 is made up of 16 amino acids. V dropped 1 base and J dropped 3; count of bases not matched to a gene: 4. TCRdb ran MiXCR on the reads and lists one entry per CDR3 protein. The table records a few hundred thousand distinct CDR3 sequences, roughly 36% of them present only once. This clonotype was observed a few times. Its antigen remains unknown. Study outcomes and limitations: HLA-C-restricted CMV-specific TCR beta clonotypes prevailed in the ex vivo response.

Sequencing used cultured PBMCs, obtained from culture after CMV antigen stimulation. J is TRBJ2-2 and V is TRBV4-3; 8 bases align to TRBD1. The source is a human donor in good health (CMV status not recorded). Some clones in this sample may be carry-over from other donors' samples. CDR3 bases: TGCGCCAGCAGCCAAGGGCGGGACAGGTACACCGGGGAGCTGTTTTTT. This encodes CASSQGRDRYTGELFF.